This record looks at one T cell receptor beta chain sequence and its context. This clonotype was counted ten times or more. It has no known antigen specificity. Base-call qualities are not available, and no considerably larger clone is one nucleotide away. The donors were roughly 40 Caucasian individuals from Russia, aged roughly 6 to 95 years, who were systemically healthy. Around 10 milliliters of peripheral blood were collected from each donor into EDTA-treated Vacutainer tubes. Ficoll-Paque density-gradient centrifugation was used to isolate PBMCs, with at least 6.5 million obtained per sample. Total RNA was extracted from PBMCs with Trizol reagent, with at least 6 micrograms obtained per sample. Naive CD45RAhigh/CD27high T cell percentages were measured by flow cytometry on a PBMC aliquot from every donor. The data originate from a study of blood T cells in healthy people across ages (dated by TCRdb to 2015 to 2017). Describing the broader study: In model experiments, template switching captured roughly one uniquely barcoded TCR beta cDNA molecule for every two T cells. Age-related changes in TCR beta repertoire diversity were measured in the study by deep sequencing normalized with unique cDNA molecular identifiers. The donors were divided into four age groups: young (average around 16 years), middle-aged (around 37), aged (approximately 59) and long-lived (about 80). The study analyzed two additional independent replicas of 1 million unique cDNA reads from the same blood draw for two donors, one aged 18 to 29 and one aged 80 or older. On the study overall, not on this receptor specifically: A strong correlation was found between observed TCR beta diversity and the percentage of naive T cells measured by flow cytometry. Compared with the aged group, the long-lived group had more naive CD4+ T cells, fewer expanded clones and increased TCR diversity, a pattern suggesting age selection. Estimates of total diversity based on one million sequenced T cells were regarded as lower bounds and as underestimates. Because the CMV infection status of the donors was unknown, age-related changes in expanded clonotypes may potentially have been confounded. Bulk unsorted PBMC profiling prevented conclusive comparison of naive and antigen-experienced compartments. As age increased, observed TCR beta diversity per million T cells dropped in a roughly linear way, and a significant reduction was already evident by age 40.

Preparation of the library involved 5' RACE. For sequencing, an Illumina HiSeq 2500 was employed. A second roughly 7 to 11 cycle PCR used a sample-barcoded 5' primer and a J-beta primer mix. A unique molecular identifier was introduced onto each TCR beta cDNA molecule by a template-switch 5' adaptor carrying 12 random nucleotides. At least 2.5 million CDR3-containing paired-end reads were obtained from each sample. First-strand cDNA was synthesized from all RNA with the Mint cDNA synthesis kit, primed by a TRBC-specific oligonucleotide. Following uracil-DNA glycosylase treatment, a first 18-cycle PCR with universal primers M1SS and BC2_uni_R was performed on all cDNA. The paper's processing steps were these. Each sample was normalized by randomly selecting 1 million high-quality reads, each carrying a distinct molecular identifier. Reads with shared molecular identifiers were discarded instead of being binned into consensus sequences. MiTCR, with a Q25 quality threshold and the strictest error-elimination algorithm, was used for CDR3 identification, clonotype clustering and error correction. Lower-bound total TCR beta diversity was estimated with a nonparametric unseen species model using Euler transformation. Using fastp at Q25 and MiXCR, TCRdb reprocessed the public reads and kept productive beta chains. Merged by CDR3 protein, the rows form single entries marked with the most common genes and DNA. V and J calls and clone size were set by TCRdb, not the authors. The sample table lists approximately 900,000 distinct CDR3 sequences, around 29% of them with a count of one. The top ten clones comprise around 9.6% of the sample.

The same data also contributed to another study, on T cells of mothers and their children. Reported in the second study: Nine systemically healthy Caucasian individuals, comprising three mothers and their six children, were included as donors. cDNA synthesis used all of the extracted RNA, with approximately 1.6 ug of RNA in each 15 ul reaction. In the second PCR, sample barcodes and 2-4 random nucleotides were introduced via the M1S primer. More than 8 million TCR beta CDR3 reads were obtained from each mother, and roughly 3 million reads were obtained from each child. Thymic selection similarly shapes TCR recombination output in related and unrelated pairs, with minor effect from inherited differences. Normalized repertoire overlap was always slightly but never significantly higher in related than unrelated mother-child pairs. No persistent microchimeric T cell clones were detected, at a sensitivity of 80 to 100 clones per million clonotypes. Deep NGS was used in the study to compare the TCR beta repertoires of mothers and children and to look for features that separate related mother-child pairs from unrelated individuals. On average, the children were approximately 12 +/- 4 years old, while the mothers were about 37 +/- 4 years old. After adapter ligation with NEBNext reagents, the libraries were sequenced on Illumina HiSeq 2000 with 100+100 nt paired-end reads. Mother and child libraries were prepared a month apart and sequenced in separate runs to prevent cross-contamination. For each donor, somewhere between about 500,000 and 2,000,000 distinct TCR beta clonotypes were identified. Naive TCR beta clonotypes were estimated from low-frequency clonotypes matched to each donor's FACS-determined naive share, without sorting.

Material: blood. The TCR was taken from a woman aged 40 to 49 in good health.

The DNA sequence is TGCGCCAGCACGCCCGGCGGGACAGGGATCCATGGCTACACCTTC. This sequence encodes CASTPGGTGIHGYTF. The chain is assembled from TRBV5-1 and TRBJ1-2, and TRBD1 matches 9 of the central bases. Trimming accounts for 6 bases at V and 6 bases at J, while the number of junction bases matched to no gene is 12. In the germline V gene, CDR1 corresponds to SGHRS and CDR2 to YFSETQ. Taken from cysteine to phenylalanine, the CDR3 has 15 residues. Kept here is only the CDR3 DNA, which spans 45 bases and is read in frame from base 1.